Listed below are T cell receptor beta chains from one sample, sequenced in a study of shared clonotypes between healthy human individuals. The table came from immunoSEQ multiplex PCR; TCRdb's copy has only in-frame clones and leaves some out. The table has approximately 2.4 million clones, approximately 96% seen once. The material sequenced was naive CD4+ T cells sorted from blood. The receptors stem from a young man in good health. CDR3s include the opening cysteine and the closing phenylalanine or tryptophan. The D gene is left open where the match is weak. Size values are once, few and many counts, or a class for expanded clones, and some rows have none.

d_gene: .; v_gene: TRBV4-1; abundance: once; j_gene: TRBJ2-7; CDR3aa: CASSQDTVTYEQYF; CDR3nt: TGCGCCAGCAGCCAAGACACAGTTACCTACGAGCAGTACTTC
d_gene: .; v_gene: TRBV5-1; abundance: .; j_gene: TRBJ2-1; CDR3aa: CASSLPSGDEQFF; CDR3nt: TGCGCCAGCAGCTTGCCGTCTGGAGATGAGCAGTTCTTC
d_gene: TRBD2; v_gene: TRBV7-2; abundance: .; j_gene: TRBJ2-5; CDR3aa: CASSIQGSGRGETQYF; CDR3nt: TGTGCCAGCAGCATCCAGGGGAGCGGGAGAGGGGAGACCCAGTACTTC
d_gene: TRBD2; v_gene: TRBV19; abundance: .; j_gene: TRBJ2-3; CDR3aa: CASSISGGSGSDTQYF; CDR3nt: TGTGCCAGTAGTATATCAGGCGGGAGCGGGTCAGATACGCAGTATTTT
d_gene: TRBD1; v_gene: TRBV27; abundance: .; j_gene: TRBJ1-2; CDR3aa: CASIRTGGNYGYTF; CDR3nt: TGTGCCAGCATCAGGACAGGGGGCAACTATGGCTACACCTTC
d_gene: .; v_gene: TRBV5-1; abundance: .; j_gene: TRBJ2-5; CDR3aa: CASSLALGVQETQYF; CDR3nt: TGCGCCAGCAGCTTGGCCCTTGGGGTCCAAGAGACCCAGTACTTC
d_gene: TRBD1; v_gene: TRBV28; abundance: .; j_gene: TRBJ1-2; CDR3aa: CASSLDRGGYGYTF; CDR3nt: TGTGCCAGCAGTTTAGACAGGGGGGGCTATGGCTACACCTTC
d_gene: TRBD1; v_gene: TRBV6-5; abundance: .; j_gene: TRBJ2-1; CDR3aa: CASSRGTVYNEQFF; CDR3nt: TGTGCCAGTTCCAGGGGGACAGTCTACAATGAGCAGTTCTTC
d_gene: .; v_gene: TRBV10-2; abundance: .; j_gene: TRBJ1-4; CDR3aa: CASSESGGNNEKLFF; CDR3nt: TGCGCCAGCAGTGAGTCGGGGGGAAACAATGAAAAACTGTTTTTT
d_gene: .; v_gene: TRBV7-2; abundance: .; j_gene: TRBJ2-4; CDR3aa: CASSLEGTYKNIQYF; CDR3nt: TGTGCCAGCAGCTTAGAAGGGACATACAAAAACATTCAGTACTTC
d_gene: .; v_gene: TRBV15; abundance: .; j_gene: TRBJ2-7; CDR3aa: CATSRVGGEQYF; CDR3nt: TGTGCCACCAGCAGAGTTGGTGGGGAGCAGTACTTC
d_gene: .; v_gene: TRBV30; abundance: .; j_gene: TRBJ1-2; CDR3aa: CAWSEGGSGYTF; CDR3nt: TGTGCCTGGAGCGAGGGGGGTAGTGGCTACACCTTC
d_gene: .; v_gene: TRBV5-1; abundance: .; j_gene: TRBJ2-7; CDR3aa: CASSSQGQTSSYEQYF; CDR3nt: TGCGCCAGCAGCTCCCAGGGCCAGACAAGCTCCTACGAGCAGTACTTC
d_gene: .; v_gene: TRBV30; abundance: .; j_gene: TRBJ1-1; CDR3aa: CAWSYVTAGNTEAFF; CDR3nt: TGTGCCTGGAGTTATGTGACAGCGGGGAACACTGAAGCTTTCTTT
d_gene: .; v_gene: TRBV9; abundance: .; j_gene: TRBJ1-5; CDR3aa: CASLVGQPQHF; CDR3nt: TGTGCCTCCTTGGTGGGTCAGCCCCAGCATTTT
d_gene: TRBD2; v_gene: TRBV7-2; abundance: .; j_gene: TRBJ2-2; CDR3aa: CASSFGGSTGELFF; CDR3nt: TGTGCCAGCAGCTTCGGGGGGAGCACCGGGGAGCTGTTTTTT
d_gene: TRBD2; v_gene: TRBV6-6; abundance: .; j_gene: TRBJ2-5; CDR3aa: CASTRLAGVAETQYF; CDR3nt: TGTGCCAGCACCAGACTAGCGGGAGTGGCAGAGACCCAGTACTTC
d_gene: .; v_gene: TRBV28; abundance: .; j_gene: TRBJ2-1; CDR3aa: CASSLPSIALYNEQFF; CDR3nt: TGTGCCAGCAGTTTGCCCAGTATAGCCCTTTACAATGAGCAGTTCTTC
d_gene: .; v_gene: TRBV5-8; abundance: .; j_gene: TRBJ2-1; CDR3aa: CASSYKTNEQFF; CDR3nt: TGTGCCAGCAGCTATAAAACTAATGAGCAGTTCTTC
d_gene: TRBD1; v_gene: TRBV7-6; abundance: .; j_gene: TRBJ1-4; CDR3aa: CASSLQGQANEKLFF; CDR3nt: TGTGCCAGCAGCTTACAGGGACAGGCTAATGAAAAACTGTTTTTT
d_gene: .; v_gene: TRBV28; abundance: .; j_gene: TRBJ1-1; CDR3aa: CASSRTDNTEAFF; CDR3nt: TGTGCCAGCAGTCGGACGGACAACACTGAAGCTTTCTTT
d_gene: .; v_gene: TRBV10-3; abundance: .; j_gene: TRBJ2-5; CDR3aa: CAISDSSAGQETQYF; CDR3nt: TGTGCCATCAGTGATTCTTCGGCAGGGCAAGAGACCCAGTACTTC
d_gene: .; v_gene: TRBV5-5; abundance: .; j_gene: TRBJ1-4; CDR3aa: CASSLEGAGYEKLFF; CDR3nt: TGTGCCAGCAGCTTGGAAGGGGCAGGTTATGAAAAACTGTTTTTT
d_gene: .; v_gene: TRBV19; abundance: .; j_gene: TRBJ2-3; CDR3aa: CASSMNLVSDTQYF; CDR3nt: TGTGCCAGTAGTATGAATCTGGTCTCAGATACGCAGTATTTT
d_gene: TRBD1; v_gene: TRBV19; abundance: .; j_gene: TRBJ1-4; CDR3aa: CASSSIRDRRAEKLFF; CDR3nt: TGTGCCAGTAGCTCGATCAGGGACAGACGGGCTGAAAAACTGTTTTTT
d_gene: .; v_gene: TRBV11-2; abundance: .; j_gene: TRBJ1-6; CDR3aa: CASSKDIPSLRSPLHF; CDR3nt: TGTGCCAGCAGCAAGGACATCCCTTCCCTTCGGTCACCCCTCCACTTT
d_gene: TRBD1; v_gene: TRBV27; abundance: .; j_gene: TRBJ2-3; CDR3aa: CASSLPRTGPATDTQYF; CDR3nt: TGTGCCAGCAGTTTACCGCGGACAGGTCCCGCCACAGATACGCAGTATTTT
d_gene: .; v_gene: TRBV20-1; abundance: .; j_gene: TRBJ1-5; CDR3aa: CSARSGAQHF; CDR3nt: TGCAGTGCTAGGAGTGGGGCCCAGCATTTT
d_gene: .; v_gene: TRBV7-9; abundance: .; j_gene: TRBJ2-3; CDR3aa: CASMVAPDTQYF; CDR3nt: TGTGCCAGCATGGTGGCCCCAGATACGCAGTATTTT
d_gene: .; v_gene: TRBV10-1; abundance: once; j_gene: TRBJ2-7; CDR3aa: CGCRVNEQYF; CDR3nt: TGCGGATGCAGGGTTAACGAGCAGTACTTC
d_gene: .; v_gene: TRBV7-8; abundance: .; j_gene: TRBJ2-1; CDR3aa: CASTSVGGNEQFF; CDR3nt: TGTGCCAGCACCTCTGTCGGGGGCAATGAGCAGTTCTTC
d_gene: TRBD2; v_gene: TRBV7-8; abundance: once; j_gene: TRBJ2-3; CDR3aa: CASSSRGGAPTDTQYF; CDR3nt: TGTGCCAGCAGCTCCCGCGGGGGGGCCCCCACAGATACGCAGTATTTT
d_gene: .; v_gene: TRBV5-4; abundance: once; j_gene: TRBJ1-2; CDR3aa: CASSRGGVGYTF; CDR3nt: TGTGCCAGCAGCAGAGGAGGGGTAGGCTACACCTTC
d_gene: .; v_gene: TRBV27; abundance: .; j_gene: TRBJ1-1; CDR3aa: CASSPRGLPYSVFF; CDR3nt: TGTGCCAGCAGTCCCAGGGGACTTCCCTACTCAGTTTTCTTT
d_gene: TRBD2; v_gene: TRBV11-2; abundance: once; j_gene: TRBJ2-1; CDR3aa: CASSLGPWRGRADNEQFF; CDR3nt: TGTGCCAGCAGCTTAGGCCCCTGGCGCGGGAGGGCCGACAATGAGCAGTTCTTC
d_gene: .; v_gene: TRBV19; abundance: few; j_gene: TRBJ1-2; CDR3aa: CASSIGAGYGYTF; CDR3nt: TGTGCCAGTAGTATAGGAGCAGGGTATGGCTACACCTTC
d_gene: TRBD1; v_gene: TRBV2; abundance: once; j_gene: TRBJ1-5; CDR3aa: CASSGGTGTNQPQHF; CDR3nt: TGTGCCAGCAGCGGAGGGACAGGGACCAATCAGCCCCAGCATTTT
d_gene: .; v_gene: TRBV2; abundance: .; j_gene: TRBJ1-4; CDR3aa: CASSFQPNEKLFF; CDR3nt: TGTGCCAGCAGTTTCCAGCCTAATGAAAAACTGTTTTTT
d_gene: .; v_gene: TRBV11-2; abundance: .; j_gene: TRBJ1-5; CDR3aa: CASSSNPSNQPQHF; CDR3nt: TGTGCCAGCAGCTCAAACCCCAGCAATCAGCCCCAGCATTTT
d_gene: .; v_gene: TRBV5-1; abundance: once; j_gene: TRBJ1-6; CDR3aa: CASSETTSLSPLHF; CDR3nt: TGCGCCAGCAGCGAGACCACCTCCCTTTCACCCCTCCACTTT
d_gene: .; v_gene: TRBV6-6; abundance: .; j_gene: TRBJ1-2; CDR3aa: CASNPDLAGPDYTF; CDR3nt: TGTGCCAGCAACCCAGACCTGGCGGGACCCGACTACACCTTC
d_gene: .; v_gene: TRBV13; abundance: .; j_gene: TRBJ1-1; CDR3aa: CASSVPRPTNTEAFF; CDR3nt: TGTGCCAGCAGCGTCCCCCGGCCGACGAACACTGAAGCTTTCTTT
d_gene: TRBD1; v_gene: TRBV5-1; abundance: .; j_gene: TRBJ2-7; CDR3aa: CASSLEVWTGADEQYF; CDR3nt: TGCGCCAGCAGCTTGGAGGTATGGACAGGGGCCGACGAGCAGTACTTC
d_gene: .; v_gene: TRBV29-1; abundance: once; j_gene: TRBJ1-1; CDR3aa: CSVGGQGTTEAFF; CDR3nt: TGCAGCGTTGGAGGACAAGGAACCACTGAAGCTTTCTTT
d_gene: .; v_gene: TRBV6-5; abundance: .; j_gene: TRBJ2-7; CDR3aa: CASSPRGPPYEQYF; CDR3nt: TGTGCCAGCAGCCCCCGGGGCCCCCCCTACGAGCAGTACTTC
d_gene: .; v_gene: TRBV7-9; abundance: .; j_gene: TRBJ1-1; CDR3aa: CASTLDPRNEAFF; CDR3nt: TGTGCCAGCACCCTGGACCCAAGAAATGAAGCTTTCTTT
d_gene: .; v_gene: TRBV2; abundance: once; j_gene: TRBJ2-1; CDR3aa: CASNQQASSEQFF; CDR3nt: TGTGCCAGCAACCAACAGGCGTCTAGTGAGCAGTTCTTC
d_gene: .; v_gene: TRBV6-1; abundance: once; j_gene: TRBJ2-3; CDR3aa: CASSERRGTDTQYF; CDR3nt: TGTGCCAGCAGTGAACGCAGAGGCACAGATACGCAGTATTTT
d_gene: TRBD1; v_gene: TRBV10-2; abundance: .; j_gene: TRBJ1-5; CDR3aa: CASSRQGASNQPQHF; CDR3nt: TGCGCCAGCAGTAGACAGGGGGCAAGCAATCAGCCCCAGCATTTT
d_gene: TRBD1; v_gene: TRBV10-3; abundance: .; j_gene: TRBJ2-7; CDR3aa: CAISGGTGGPNEQYF; CDR3nt: TGTGCCATCTCCGGAGGGACAGGGGGGCCTAACGAGCAGTACTTC
d_gene: TRBD1; v_gene: TRBV6-1; abundance: .; j_gene: TRBJ1-2; CDR3aa: CASSDRPYANYGYTF; CDR3nt: TGTGCCAGCTCGGACAGGCCCTACGCTAACTATGGCTACACCTTC
d_gene: .; v_gene: TRBV7-9; abundance: .; j_gene: TRBJ2-5; CDR3aa: CASTPSRETQYF; CDR3nt: TGTGCCAGCACCCCCTCCCGGGAGACCCAGTACTTC
d_gene: .; v_gene: TRBV10-3; abundance: .; j_gene: TRBJ1-2; CDR3aa: CAISEREGTRGYTF; CDR3nt: TGTGCCATCAGTGAGAGGGAGGGGACGAGGGGCTACACCTTC
d_gene: TRBD2; v_gene: TRBV2; abundance: .; j_gene: TRBJ2-1; CDR3aa: CASSLRWTSLGNEQFF; CDR3nt: TGTGCCAGCAGTCTACGATGGACTAGCCTGGGCAATGAGCAGTTCTTC
d_gene: .; v_gene: TRBV30; abundance: .; j_gene: TRBJ2-7; CDR3aa: CAWRGGRTDYEQYF; CDR3nt: TGTGCCTGGAGGGGGGGCCGCACGGACTACGAGCAGTACTTC